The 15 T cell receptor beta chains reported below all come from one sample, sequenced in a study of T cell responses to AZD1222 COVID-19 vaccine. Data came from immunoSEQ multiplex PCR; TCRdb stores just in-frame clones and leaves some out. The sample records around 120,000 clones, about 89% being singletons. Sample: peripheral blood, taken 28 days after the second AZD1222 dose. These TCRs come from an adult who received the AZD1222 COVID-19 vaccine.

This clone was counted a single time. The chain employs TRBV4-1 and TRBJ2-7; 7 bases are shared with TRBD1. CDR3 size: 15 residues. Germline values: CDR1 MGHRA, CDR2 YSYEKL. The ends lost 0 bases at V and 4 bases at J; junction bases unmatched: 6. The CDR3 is CASSQENRGWYEQYF. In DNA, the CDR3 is TGCGCCAGCAGCCAAGAGAACAGGGGCTGGTACGAGCAGTACTTC.

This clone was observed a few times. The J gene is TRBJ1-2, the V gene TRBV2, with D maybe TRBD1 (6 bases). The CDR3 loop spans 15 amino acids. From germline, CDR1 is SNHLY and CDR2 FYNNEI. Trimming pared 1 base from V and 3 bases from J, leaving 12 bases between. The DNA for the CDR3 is TGTGCCAGCAGTGAAGTAGTAGGGGGATACTATGGCTACACCTTC. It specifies CASSEVVGGYYGYTF.

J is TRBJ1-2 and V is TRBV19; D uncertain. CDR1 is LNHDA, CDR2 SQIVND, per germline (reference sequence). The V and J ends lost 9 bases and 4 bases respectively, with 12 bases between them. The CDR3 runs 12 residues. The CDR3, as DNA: TGTGCCAGCTCCAGCCGCAGCTATGGCTACACCTTC. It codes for CASSSRSYGYTF.

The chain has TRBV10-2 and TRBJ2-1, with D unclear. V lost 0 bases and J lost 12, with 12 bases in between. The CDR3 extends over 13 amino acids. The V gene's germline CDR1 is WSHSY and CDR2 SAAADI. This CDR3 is CASSESTGIRQFF. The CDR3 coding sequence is TGCGCCAGCAGTGAGTCGACTGGGATCCGGCAGTTCTTC.

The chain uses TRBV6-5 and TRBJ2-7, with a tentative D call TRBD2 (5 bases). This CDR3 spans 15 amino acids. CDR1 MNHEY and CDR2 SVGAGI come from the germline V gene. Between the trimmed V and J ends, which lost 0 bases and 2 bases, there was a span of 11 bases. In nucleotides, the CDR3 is TGTGCCAGCAGTTACTCATCCGGGAATCCCTACGAGCAGTACTTC. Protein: CASSYSSGNPYEQYF.

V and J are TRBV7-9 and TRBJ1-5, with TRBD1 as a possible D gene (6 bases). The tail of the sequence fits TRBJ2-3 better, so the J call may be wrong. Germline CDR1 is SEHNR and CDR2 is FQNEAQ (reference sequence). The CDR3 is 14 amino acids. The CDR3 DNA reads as TGTGCCAGCAGCCCCGGACAGCCTAATCAGCCCCAGTATTTT. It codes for CASSPGQPNQPQYF.

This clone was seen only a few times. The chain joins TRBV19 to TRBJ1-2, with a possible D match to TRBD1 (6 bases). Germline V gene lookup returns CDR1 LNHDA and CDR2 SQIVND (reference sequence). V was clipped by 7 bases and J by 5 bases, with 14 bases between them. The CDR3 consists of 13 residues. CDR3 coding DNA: TGTGCCAGTAACAAGGACAGAAGGTATGGCTACACCTTC. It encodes CASNKDRRYGYTF.

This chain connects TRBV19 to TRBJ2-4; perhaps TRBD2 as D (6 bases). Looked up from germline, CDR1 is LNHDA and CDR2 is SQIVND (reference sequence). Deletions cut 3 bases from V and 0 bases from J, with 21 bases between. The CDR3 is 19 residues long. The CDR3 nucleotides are TGTGCCAGTAGTATTTCCCCCAATTTAGCGGAGTTAGCCAAAAACATTCAGTACTTC. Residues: CASSISPNLAELAKNIQYF.

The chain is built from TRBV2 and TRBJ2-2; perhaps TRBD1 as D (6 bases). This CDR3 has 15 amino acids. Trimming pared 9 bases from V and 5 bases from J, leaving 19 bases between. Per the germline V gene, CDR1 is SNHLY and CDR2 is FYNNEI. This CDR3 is CASRSTGLGTGELFF. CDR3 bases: TGTGCCAGTCGATCAACAGGGTTAGGGACCGGGGAGCTGTTTTTT.

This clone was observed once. The CDR3 DNA is TGTGCCAGCAGCGTAGGGCGCCTGGGGTCCCAAGAGACCCAGTACTTC. Its protein product is CASSVGRLGSQETQYF. The rearrangement uses TRBV9 and TRBJ2-5; D call uncertain. The germline CDR1 and CDR2 sequences are SGDLS and YYNGEE. The CDR3 contains 16 residues. Trimming pared 0 bases from V and 1 base from J, leaving 13 bases between.

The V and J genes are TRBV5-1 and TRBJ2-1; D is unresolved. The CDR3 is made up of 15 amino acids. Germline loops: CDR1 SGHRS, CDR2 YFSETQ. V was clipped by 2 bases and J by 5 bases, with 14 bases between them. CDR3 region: CASSLESASNNEQFF. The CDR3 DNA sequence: TGCGCCAGCAGCTTAGAATCAGCTTCAAACAATGAGCAGTTCTTC.

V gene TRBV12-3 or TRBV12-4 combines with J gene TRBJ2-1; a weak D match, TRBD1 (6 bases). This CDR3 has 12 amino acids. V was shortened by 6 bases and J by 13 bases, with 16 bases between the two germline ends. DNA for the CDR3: TGTGCCAGCAGCGAACAGGGAACCCGACAGTTCTTC. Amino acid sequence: CASSEQGTRQFF.

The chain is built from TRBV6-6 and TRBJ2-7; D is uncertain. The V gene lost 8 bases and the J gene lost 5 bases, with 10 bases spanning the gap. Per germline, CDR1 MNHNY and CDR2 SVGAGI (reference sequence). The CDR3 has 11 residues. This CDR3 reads CASVGLHEQYF. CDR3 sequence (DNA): TGTGCCAGCGTAGGTTTACACGAGCAGTACTTC.

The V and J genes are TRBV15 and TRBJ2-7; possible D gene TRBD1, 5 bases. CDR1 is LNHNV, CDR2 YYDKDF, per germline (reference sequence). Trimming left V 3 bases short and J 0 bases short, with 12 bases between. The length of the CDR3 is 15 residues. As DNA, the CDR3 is TGTGCCACCAGCAGCGTTACCGACAGCTCCTACGAGCAGTACTTC. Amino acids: CATSSVTDSSYEQYF.

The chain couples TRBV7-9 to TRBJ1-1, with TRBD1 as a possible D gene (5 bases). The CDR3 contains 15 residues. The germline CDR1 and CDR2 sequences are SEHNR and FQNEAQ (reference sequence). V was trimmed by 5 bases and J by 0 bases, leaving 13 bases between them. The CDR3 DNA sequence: TGTGCCAGCAGCCCGAACGGGGGGGTGAACACTGAAGCTTTCTTT. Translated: CASSPNGGVNTEAFF.